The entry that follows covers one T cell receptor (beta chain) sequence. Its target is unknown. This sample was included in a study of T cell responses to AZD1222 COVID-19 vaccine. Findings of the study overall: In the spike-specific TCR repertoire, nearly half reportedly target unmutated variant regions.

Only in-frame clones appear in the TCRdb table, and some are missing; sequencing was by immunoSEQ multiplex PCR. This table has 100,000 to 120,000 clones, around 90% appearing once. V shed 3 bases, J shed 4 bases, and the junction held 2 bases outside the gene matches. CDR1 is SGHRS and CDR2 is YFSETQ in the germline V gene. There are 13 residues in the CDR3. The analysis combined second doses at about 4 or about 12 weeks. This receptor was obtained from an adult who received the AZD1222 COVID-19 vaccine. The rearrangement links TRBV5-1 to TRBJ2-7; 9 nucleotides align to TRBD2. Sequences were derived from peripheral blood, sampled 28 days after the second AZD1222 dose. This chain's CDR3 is CASSWAGGYEQYF. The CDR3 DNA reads TGCGCCAGCAGCTGGGCGGGAGGGTACGAGCAGTACTTC.